This TCR beta chain was found in a study of T cells in Graves' hyperthyroidism and ophthalmopathy. Study-wide background: Peripheral blood specimens were obtained at initial diagnosis, prior to any treatment.

It was RNA transcripts that yielded the amplified TCR beta CDR3 regions. When the TCR CDR3 underwent first-round RT-PCR, the HTBI primer set was used. TCRdb analysed the multiplex PCR reads with MiXCR anew, one entry per CDR3 protein. In the table there are approximately 400,000 distinct CDR3 sequences, around 15% of which are singletons. Patients with ophthalmopathy all had a Clinical Activity Score of at least 3, a NOSPECS grade of at least 4 and duration under 3 months. In making diagnoses, clinical symptoms, serum thyroxine and TRAb, thyroid ultrasound and orbital computed tomography were all used. The CDR3 contains 15 residues. V lost 7 bases, J lost 7 bases, and 19 bases lay in between. The study, taken as a whole, reports: Appearing also in blood were most of the thyroid clonotypes expanded above 0.001.

There are many counts of this clonotype. Antigen: not known. This TCR was recovered from a woman younger than 45 with Graves' ophthalmopathy. Material for sequencing was blood. V usage is TRBV12-3 or TRBV12-4 and J usage is TRBJ1-4; tentative D call: TRBD1 (6 bases). CDR3 coding DNA: TGTGCCAGCATGCCCCCACAGGGTTTGGGTGAAAAACTGTTTTTT. It translates to CASMPPQGLGEKLFF.